Included here is one TCR beta chain sequence, with context. The data derive from a study of T cell changes during pregnancy in multiple sclerosis. Assay used: immunoSEQ multiplex PCR; TCRdb lists only in-frame clones, some missing. The repertoire consists of 60,000 to 65,000 clones, with about 90% occurring once and the leading ten covering less than 2.5%. From germline, CDR1 is MRHNA and CDR2 SNTAGT. V was pared by 3 bases and J by 7 bases, with 9 bases between. CDR3 length: 13 amino acids. V usage is TRBV6-4 and J usage is TRBJ2-2, with D perhaps TRBD2 (5 bases). Sequencing used peripheral blood, obtained in the first trimester of pregnancy. The receptor's source is a female donor with multiple sclerosis, enrolled in a pregnancy study. CDR3 protein: CASSETSFGELFF. CDR3 DNA: TGTGCCAGCAGTGAAACTAGTTTCGGGGAGCTGTTTTTT.